The clone carrying this T cell receptor beta chain has a single count. This entry is derived from a study of radiation and T cells in renal cell carcinoma. From germline, CDR1 is SGHTA and CDR2 FQGTGA. J was trimmed by 3 bases and V by 0 bases; bases with no gene match: 2. CDR3 size: 16 residues. The time point denotes: baseline pretreatment blood. The treatment denotes: 15 Gy SBRT to primary tumor, nephrectomy 4 weeks later. Profiled with immunoSEQ multiplex PCR; TCRdb holds only in-frame clones, not every one. The sample has roughly 100,000 clones; 82% are singletons. This clonotype was sampled from a man between 60 and 70 years old with renal cell carcinoma. The V and J genes are TRBV7-3 and TRBJ2-3; 11 bases are a match to TRBD2. The material sequenced was blood, taken from a patient whose treatment included radiotherapy and nephrectomy. The DNA of the CDR3 is TGTGCCAGCAGCTTAACTAGCGGGAGGGCTACAGATACGCAGTATTTT. It encodes CASSLTSGRATDTQYF.